This entry lists 20 T cell receptor beta chains sequenced from one sample in a study of blood T cell repertoires in COVID-19. Libraries were prepared by immunoSEQ multiplex PCR; TCRdb keeps only in-frame clonotypes and omits some of them. The data contain about 70,000 clones, roughly 87% of them singletons. Sequenced material: peripheral blood. These receptors all come from a woman older than 75 with active or convalescent COVID-19.

The sample holds one count of this clone. V is TRBV2 and J is TRBJ1-2, with D perhaps TRBD1 (5 bases). The V end lost 6 bases, the J end lost 4 bases, and 21 bases lay between the germline ends. The CDR3 has 16 residues. CDR1 is SNHLY and CDR2 is FYNNEI in the germline V gene. The CDR3, as DNA: TGTGCCAGCAGCCCGGAGGTCGGGGACTGGATCTATGGCTACACCTTC. Encoded protein: CASSPEVGDWIYGYTF. The full variable domain, with the rest looked up from reference TRBV2 and TRBJ1-2, is EPEVTQTPSHQVTQMGQEVILRCVPISNHLYFYWYRQILGQKVEFLVSFYNNEISEKSEIFDDQFSVERPDGSNFTLKIRSTKLEDSAMYFCASSPEVGDWIYGYTFGSGTRLTVV.

This clone occurred a few times. The chain employs TRBV18 and TRBJ1-1; TRBD1 matches at 9 bases. Germline lookup yields CDR1 KGHSH and CDR2 LQKENI. The CDR3 is 15 amino acids. J lost 3 bases, V lost 2 bases, and 4 bases had no gene match. The CDR3 bases are TGTGCCAGCTCACCAAAAGGGGACAGGGACACTGAAGCTTTCTTT. It is translated as CASSPKGDRDTEAFF.

The chain recombines TRBV7-8 with TRBJ2-3; 7 bases are shared with TRBD2. The V gene end was trimmed by 1 base and the J gene end by 0 bases; junction bases not matched to a gene: 10. CDR1 is SGHVS, CDR2 FQNEAQ, per germline. The CDR3 runs 18 residues. The CDR3 here is CASSLVSAGGRSTDTQYF. CDR3 sequence (DNA): TGTGCCAGCAGCTTAGTCAGCGCCGGGGGGAGGAGCACAGATACGCAGTATTTT.

This clone came up a few times. The gene calls are TRBV2 and TRBJ2-3; D is unclear. V was shortened by 7 bases and J by 2 bases, with 7 bases between the two germline ends. This CDR3 contains 12 residues. Germline-derived CDR1 and CDR2 are SNHLY and FYNNEI. The chain's CDR3 is CASNLATDTQYF. In DNA form, the CDR3 reads TGTGCCAGCAATTTAGCCACAGATACGCAGTATTTT.

The chain employs TRBV5-1 and TRBJ2-1; weak D call: TRBD2 (6 bases). CDR1 and CDR2 from the germline V gene are SGHRS and YFSETQ. Trimming took off 0 bases at V and 7 bases at J, with 11 bases between the two ends. The CDR3 covers 14 residues. The CDR3 coding sequence is TGCGCCAGCAGCTTGGGGGGGACTTTAAATGAGCAGTTCTTC. It yields the protein CASSLGGTLNEQFF.

This sequence joins TRBV9 and TRBJ2-5, with TRBD2 matching 9 bases. There are 16 residues in the CDR3. With 0 bases clipped from V and 2 bases from J, the junction kept 5 bases outside the gene matches. In germline, CDR1 is SGDLS, CDR2 YYNGEE. The DNA of the CDR3 is TGTGCCAGCAGCGTAGTTGCTAGCGGGACTCAAGAGACCCAGTACTTC. It translates to CASSVVASGTQETQYF.

The rearrangement joins TRBV7-2 to TRBJ1-2; a weak D match, TRBD1 (6 bases). This CDR3 region has 17 residues. Germline CDR1 SGHTA, CDR2 FQGNSA. The ends were cut back, 0 bases at V and 4 bases at J, with 18 bases in the middle. In nucleotides, the CDR3 is TGTGCCAGCAGCTTAGCGCTCTCGCAGGGGAGAAGCTATGGCTACACCTTC. Translation gives CASSLALSQGRSYGYTF.

The rearrangement joins TRBV2 to TRBJ1-6; a possible D gene is TRBD1 (6 bases). The germline V gene encodes CDR1 SNHLY and CDR2 FYNNEI. The CDR3 covers 15 residues. With 3 bases removed from V and 6 bases from J, the gap between germline ends came to 12 bases. The CDR3 spells CASSEIRGGNSPLHF. The CDR3 nucleotides read TGTGCCAGCAGTGAGATTAGGGGGGGTAATTCACCCCTCCACTTT.

This clone has a single count. CDR3 coding DNA: TGTGCCAGTAGTAAACTGGGGGCGTACACTGAAGCTTTCTTT. This gives the protein CASSKLGAYTEAFF. The chain links TRBV19 to TRBJ1-1, with a possible D match to TRBD1 (6 bases). V shed 4 bases and J shed 3 bases, with 12 bases lying between them. Germline values: CDR1 LNHDA, CDR2 SQIVND (reference sequence). The CDR3 covers 14 residues.

The rearrangement links TRBV7-2 to TRBJ1-5; D is unclear. The CDR3 has 15 residues. The V gene lost 1 base and the J gene lost 7 bases, with 14 bases spanning the gap. Germline loops: CDR1 SGHTA, CDR2 FQGNSA. Here the CDR3 reads CASSLGWRRGQPQHF. The CDR3 DNA reads TGTGCCAGCAGCTTAGGTTGGCGTCGAGGACAGCCCCAGCATTTT.

A few counts support this clone. The V call is TRBV29-1, the J call TRBJ1-2, with TRBD1 identical over 11 bases. Germline trimming cut 7 bases from V and 7 bases from J; bases unmatched to any gene: 5. Germline V gives CDR1 SQVTM, CDR2 ANQGSEA. The CDR3 contains 12 residues. The CDR3 DNA reads as TGCAGCGGGGGACAGGGGGATTTTGGCTACACCTTC. Its protein is CSGGQGDFGYTF.

The chain links TRBV4-3 to TRBJ1-2, with a possible D match to TRBD1 (6 bases). This CDR3 contains 14 residues. The germline V gene encodes CDR1 LGHNA and CDR2 YSLEER. V shed 4 bases and J shed 0 bases, with 9 bases lying between them. CDR3 DNA sequence: TGCGCCAGCAGCCTCGGACAGACTAACTATGGCTACACCTTC. Its protein is CASSLGQTNYGYTF.

The rearrangement joins TRBV5-6 to TRBJ1-4, with D possibly being TRBD1 (6 bases). The CDR3 runs 16 residues. CDR1 and CDR2 from the germline V gene are SGHDT and YYEEEE. V gave up 4 bases and J gave up 5 bases, with 18 bases separating them. CDR3 residues: CASSQGQGLPNEKLFF. The CDR3 DNA sequence: TGTGCCAGCAGCCAGGGCCAGGGGCTTCCGAATGAAAAACTGTTTTTT.

The gene calls are TRBV19 and TRBJ2-5, with TRBD2 matching over 8 bases. The length of the CDR3 is 14 residues. The V and J ends lost 5 bases and 4 bases, in that order; junction bases with no gene match: 6. Germline V gives CDR1 LNHDA, CDR2 SQIVND (reference sequence). The CDR3 DNA sequence: TGTGCCAGTAGTCCCCCGGGGGGGCGAGAGACCCAGTACTTC. Translating gives CASSPPGGRETQYF. Full variable domain (missing parts from reference TRBV19 and TRBJ2-5): DGGITQSPKYLFRKEGQNVTLSCEQNLNHDAMYWYRQDPGQGLRLIYYSQIVNDFQKGDIAEGYSVSREKKESFPLTVTSAQKNPTAFYLCASSPPGGRETQYFGPGTRLLVL.

This chain joins TRBV11-2 and TRBJ2-2; D ambiguous. Trimming stripped 3 bases from V and 7 bases from J, with 3 bases between. This CDR3 region has 11 residues. In germline, CDR1 is SGHAT, CDR2 FQNNGV. The CDR3 DNA sequence: TGTGCCAGCAGCTTCCACGGGGAGCTGTTTTTT. It yields the protein CASSFHGELFF.

V usage is TRBV5-1 and J usage is TRBJ2-2; 9 bases align to TRBD1. The CDR3 has 16 residues. CDR1 is SGHRS, CDR2 YFSETQ, per germline. The V and J ends lost 4 bases and 3 bases, in that order; junction bases with no gene match: 7. The DNA for the CDR3 is TGCGCCAGCAGCACGGGGACAGGGAAGGACACCGGGGAGCTGTTTTTT. It yields the protein CASSTGTGKDTGELFF.

The gene calls are TRBV4-3 and TRBJ2-5, with D perhaps matching TRBD1 (6 bases). CDR1 and CDR2 (germline): LGHNA, YSLEER. Trimming cost V 4 bases and J 0 bases, with 12 bases left between them. This CDR3 region has 15 residues. In DNA, the CDR3 is TGCGCCAGCAGCCGAGGCAGGGGAAACCAAGAGACCCAGTACTTC. Translated: CASSRGRGNQETQYF.

The rearrangement links TRBV5-6 to TRBJ1-6, with D maybe TRBD1 (5 bases). V dropped 5 bases and J dropped 10 bases, with 10 bases sitting between them. The CDR3 covers 12 residues. Germline V gives CDR1 SGHDT, CDR2 YYEEEE. CDR3 bases: TGTGCCAGCAGGCAAACAGGATCACCCCTCCACTTT. Translating it yields CASRQTGSPLHF.

This clone showed up just once. The V and J genes are TRBV18 and TRBJ2-1; 11 positions agree with TRBD1. This CDR3 spans 16 amino acids. The V gene's germline CDR1 is KGHSH and CDR2 LQKENI. The J segment lost 1 base and the V segment lost 2 bases, leaving 1 base of the junction unmatched. Written as DNA, the CDR3 is TGTGCCAGCTCACCAGGGACAGGGGGTTCCTACAATGAGCAGTTCTTC. Protein: CASSPGTGGSYNEQFF.

The rearrangement joins TRBV9 to TRBJ2-2, with 7 bases matching TRBD1. Germline V lookup: CDR1 SGDLS, CDR2 YYNGEE. CDR3 length equals 17 residues. The V gene end was trimmed by 4 bases and the J gene end by 4 bases; junction bases not matched to a gene: 13. CDR3 in amino acids: CASSRPERGGSTGELFF. As DNA, the CDR3 is TGTGCCAGCAGCCGACCAGAGAGAGGGGGCTCCACCGGGGAGCTGTTTTTT.